This T cell receptor beta chain derives from a study of technical replicates of blood from several donors. The J segment lost 3 bases and the V segment lost 4 bases, leaving 1 base of the junction unmatched. This CDR3 has 12 residues. Germline CDR1 reads SQVTM; CDR2 reads ANQGSEA. Measured with immunoSEQ multiplex PCR; TCRdb has only the in-frame clones, and not every one. The sample consists of about 80,000 clones, 94% of them appearing once. The rearrangement uses TRBV29-1 and TRBJ1-2; 8 nucleotides agree with TRBD1. The TCR sequence derives from a human donor in good health. Sequencing was performed on T cells isolated from PBMCs. The CDR3, as DNA: TGCAGCGTTGCAGGGGGCGACTATGGCTACACCTTC. Translation: CSVAGGDYGYTF.